This T cell receptor beta chain was captured in a study of T cell changes during pregnancy in multiple sclerosis. V gave up 1 base and J gave up 6 bases, with 7 bases separating them. Germline CDR1 reads SQVTM; CDR2 reads ANQGSEA. The CDR3 extends over 11 amino acids. The data were produced by immunoSEQ multiplex PCR, yet TCRdb's version contains in-frame clones alone and is incomplete. The table lists about 98,000 clones, about 90% of them singletons. V gene TRBV29-1 combines with J gene TRBJ2-7, with D possibly being TRBD1 (5 bases). The material was peripheral blood, obtained after pregnancy. The source is a female donor in good health, enrolled as a control in a pregnancy study. Written as DNA, the CDR3 is TGCAGCGTTGAAGCAGGGTCCGAGCAGTACTTC. Residues: CSVEAGSEQYF.